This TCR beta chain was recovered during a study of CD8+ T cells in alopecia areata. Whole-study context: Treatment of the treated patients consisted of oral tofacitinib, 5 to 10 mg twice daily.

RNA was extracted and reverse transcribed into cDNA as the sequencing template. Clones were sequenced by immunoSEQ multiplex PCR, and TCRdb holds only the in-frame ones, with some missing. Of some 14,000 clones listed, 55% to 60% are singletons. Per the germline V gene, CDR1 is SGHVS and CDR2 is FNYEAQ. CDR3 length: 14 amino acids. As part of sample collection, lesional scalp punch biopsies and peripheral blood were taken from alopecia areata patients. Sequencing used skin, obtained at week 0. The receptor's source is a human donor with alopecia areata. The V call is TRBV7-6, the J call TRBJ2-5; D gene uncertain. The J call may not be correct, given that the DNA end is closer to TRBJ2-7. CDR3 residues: CASSLRGSFYEQYF. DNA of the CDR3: TGTGCCAGCAGCTTACGTGGCAGCTTCTACGAGCAGTACTTC.